These 5 T cell receptor beta chains share one sample of origin, sequenced in a study of blood T cell repertoires in COVID-19. Profiling relied on immunoSEQ multiplex PCR, and the TCRdb table lists in-frame clones only, not all of them. The sample shows approximately 250,000 clones, 65% to 90% of them seen only once. Sequences were obtained from peripheral blood. These receptors all come from a woman in her 70s with COVID-19, enrolled during active disease.

The chain recombines TRBV29-1 with TRBJ2-5; TRBD1 aligns across 8 bases. Germline CDR1 is SQVTM and CDR2 is ANQGSEA. This CDR3 is 12 amino acids long. V dropped 7 bases and J dropped 4; count of bases not matched to a gene: 5. The CDR3 is CSGGQATETQYF. DNA of the CDR3: TGCAGCGGGGGACAGGCAACAGAGACCCAGTACTTC.

This clone was detected a few times. The rearrangement links TRBV6-6 to TRBJ2-2; D is undetermined. The ends were cut back, 6 bases at V and 7 bases at J, with 9 bases in the middle. CDR1 is MNHNY and CDR2 is SVGAGI in the germline V gene (reference sequence). This CDR3 has 12 amino acids. Here the CDR3 DNA reads TGTGCCAGCAGGAGAGGTGACGGGGAGCTGTTTTTT. Protein product: CASRRGDGELFF.

The chain links TRBV13 to TRBJ1-2; weak D call: TRBD1 (6 bases). CDR1 and CDR2 (germline): PRHDT, FYEKMQ (reference sequence). This CDR3 is 16 amino acids long. Trimming took 3 bases from V and 1 from J, leaving 15 bases between them. The DNA of the CDR3 is TGTGCCAGCAGCTTCAACACCGGGACATTTAACTATGGCTACACCTTC. Its translation is CASSFNTGTFNYGYTF.

The chain employs TRBV11-2 and TRBJ1-4; D is unclear. CDR3 size: 14 residues. Deletions cut 3 bases from V and 6 bases from J, with 11 bases between. Germline V gene lookup returns CDR1 SGHAT and CDR2 FQNNGV. CDR3 region: CASSFQWPHEKLFF. CDR3 coding DNA: TGTGCCAGCAGCTTTCAGTGGCCCCATGAAAAACTGTTTTTT.

The chain recombines TRBV10-3 with TRBJ1-2; TRBD1 is a possible D gene (6 bases). This CDR3 is built from 12 residues. Germline V gene data show CDR1 as ENHRY and CDR2 as SYGVKD. The V gene lost 0 bases and the J gene lost 12 bases, with 11 bases spanning the gap. CDR3: CAISESTGHHTF. CDR3 nucleotide sequence: TGTGCCATCAGTGAGTCCACAGGGCATCACACCTTC.